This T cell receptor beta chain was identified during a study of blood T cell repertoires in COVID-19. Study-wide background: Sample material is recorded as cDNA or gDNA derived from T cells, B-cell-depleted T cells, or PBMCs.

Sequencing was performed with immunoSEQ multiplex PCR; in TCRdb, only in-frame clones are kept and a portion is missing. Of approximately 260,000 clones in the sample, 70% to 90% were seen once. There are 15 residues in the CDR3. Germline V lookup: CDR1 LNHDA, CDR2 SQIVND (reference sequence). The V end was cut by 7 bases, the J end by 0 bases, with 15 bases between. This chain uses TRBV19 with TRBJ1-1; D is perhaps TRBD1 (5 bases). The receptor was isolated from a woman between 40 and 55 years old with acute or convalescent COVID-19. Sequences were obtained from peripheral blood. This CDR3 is CASTPPGLLNTEAFF. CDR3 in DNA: TGTGCCAGTACCCCCCCGGGACTGCTGAACACTGAAGCTTTCTTT.